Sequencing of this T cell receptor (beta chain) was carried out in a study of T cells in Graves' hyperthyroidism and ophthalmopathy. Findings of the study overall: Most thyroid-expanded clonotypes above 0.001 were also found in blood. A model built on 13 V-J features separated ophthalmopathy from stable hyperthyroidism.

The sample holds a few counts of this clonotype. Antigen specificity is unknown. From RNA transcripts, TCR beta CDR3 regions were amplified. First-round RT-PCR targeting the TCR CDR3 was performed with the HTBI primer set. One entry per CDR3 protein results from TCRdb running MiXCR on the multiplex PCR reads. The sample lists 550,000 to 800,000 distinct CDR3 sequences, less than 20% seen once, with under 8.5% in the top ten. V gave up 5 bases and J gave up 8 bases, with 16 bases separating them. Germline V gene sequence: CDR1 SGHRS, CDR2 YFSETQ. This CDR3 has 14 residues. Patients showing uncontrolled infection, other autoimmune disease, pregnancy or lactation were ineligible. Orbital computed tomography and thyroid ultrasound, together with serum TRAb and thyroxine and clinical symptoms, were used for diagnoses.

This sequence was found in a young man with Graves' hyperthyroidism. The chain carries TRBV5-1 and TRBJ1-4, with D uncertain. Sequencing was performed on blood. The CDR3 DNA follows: TGCGCCAGCAGGCCTCAGGTTACAGAAGAAAAACTGTTTTTT. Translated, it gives CASRPQVTEEKLFF.